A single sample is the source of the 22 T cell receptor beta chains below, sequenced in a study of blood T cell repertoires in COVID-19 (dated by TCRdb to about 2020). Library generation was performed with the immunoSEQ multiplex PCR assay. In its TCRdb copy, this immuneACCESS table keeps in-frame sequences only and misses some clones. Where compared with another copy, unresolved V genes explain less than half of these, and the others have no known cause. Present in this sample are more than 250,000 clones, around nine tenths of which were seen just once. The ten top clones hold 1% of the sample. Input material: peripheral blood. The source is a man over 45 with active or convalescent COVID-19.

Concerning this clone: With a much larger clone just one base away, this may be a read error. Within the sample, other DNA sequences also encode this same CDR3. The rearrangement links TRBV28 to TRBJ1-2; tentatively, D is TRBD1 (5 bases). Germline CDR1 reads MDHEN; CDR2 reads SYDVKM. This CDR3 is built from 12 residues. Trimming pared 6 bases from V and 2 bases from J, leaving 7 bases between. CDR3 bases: TGTGCCAGCAGCCAGGGAAACTATGGCTACACCTTC. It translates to CASSQGNYGYTF.

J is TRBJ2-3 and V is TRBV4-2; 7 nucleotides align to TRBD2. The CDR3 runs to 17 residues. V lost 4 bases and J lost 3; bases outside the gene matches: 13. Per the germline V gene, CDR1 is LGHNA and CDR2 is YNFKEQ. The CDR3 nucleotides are TGTGCCAGCAGCCTCATGCAGGGCGCGGGAGTAACAGATACGCAGTATTTT. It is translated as CASSLMQGAGVTDTQYF.

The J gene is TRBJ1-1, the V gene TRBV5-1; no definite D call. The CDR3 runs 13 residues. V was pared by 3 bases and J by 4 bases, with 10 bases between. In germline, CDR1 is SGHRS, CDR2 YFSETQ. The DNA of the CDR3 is TGCGCCAGCAGCTCCCAGGAAGGCACTGAAGCTTTCTTT. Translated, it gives CASSSQEGTEAFF.

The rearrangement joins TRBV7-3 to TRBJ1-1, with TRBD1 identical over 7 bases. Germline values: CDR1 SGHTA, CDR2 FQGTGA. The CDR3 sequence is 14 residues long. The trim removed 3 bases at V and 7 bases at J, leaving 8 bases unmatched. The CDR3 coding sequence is TGTGCCAGCAGCTTCGCAGGGGGAGCCAGTGAAGCTTTCTTT. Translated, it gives CASSFAGGASEAFF.

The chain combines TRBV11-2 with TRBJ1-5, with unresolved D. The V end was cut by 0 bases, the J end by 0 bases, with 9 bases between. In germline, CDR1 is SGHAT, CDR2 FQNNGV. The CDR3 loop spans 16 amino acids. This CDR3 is CASSLDITPSNQPQHF. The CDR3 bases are TGTGCCAGCAGCTTAGATATAACACCTAGCAATCAGCCCCAGCATTTT.

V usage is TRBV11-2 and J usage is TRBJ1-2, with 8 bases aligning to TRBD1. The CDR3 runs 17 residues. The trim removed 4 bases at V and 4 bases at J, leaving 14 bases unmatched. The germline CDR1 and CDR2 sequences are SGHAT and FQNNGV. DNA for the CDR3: TGTGCCAGCAGCTCCCTAAGGACCGGACAGGGCGGCTATGGCTACACCTTC. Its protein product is CASSSLRTGQGGYGYTF.

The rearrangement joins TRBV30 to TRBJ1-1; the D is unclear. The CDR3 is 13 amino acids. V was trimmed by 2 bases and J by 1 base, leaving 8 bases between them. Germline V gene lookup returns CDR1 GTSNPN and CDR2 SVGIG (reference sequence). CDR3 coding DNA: TGTGCCTGGAGTCAACAAGAGAACACTGAAGCTTTCTTT. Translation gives CAWSQQENTEAFF.

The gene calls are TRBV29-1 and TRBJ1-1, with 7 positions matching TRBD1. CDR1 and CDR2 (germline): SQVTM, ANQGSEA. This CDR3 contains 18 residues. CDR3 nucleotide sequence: TGCAACCTTCAGGGGGTGGAACAAAGAGTAAGGATGAACACTGAAGCTTTCTTT. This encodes CNLQGVEQRVRMNTEAFF.

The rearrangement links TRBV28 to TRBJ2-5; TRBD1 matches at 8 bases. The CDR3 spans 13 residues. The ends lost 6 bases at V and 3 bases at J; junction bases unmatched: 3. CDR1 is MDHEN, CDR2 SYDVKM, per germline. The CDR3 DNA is TGTGCCAGCAGCACGGACAGGGAAGAGACCCAGTACTTC. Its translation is CASSTDREETQYF.

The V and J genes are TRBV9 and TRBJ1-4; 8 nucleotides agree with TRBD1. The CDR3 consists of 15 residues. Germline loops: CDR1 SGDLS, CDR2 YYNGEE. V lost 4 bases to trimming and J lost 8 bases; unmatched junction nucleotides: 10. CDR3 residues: CASSRDGQGGEKLFF. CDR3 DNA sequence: TGTGCCAGCAGCCGTGATGGACAGGGTGGAGAAAAACTGTTTTTT. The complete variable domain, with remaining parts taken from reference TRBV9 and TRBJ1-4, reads DSGVTQTPKHLITATGQRVTLRCSPRSGDLSVYWYQQSLDQGLQFLIQYYNGEERAKGNILERFSAQQFPDLHSELNLSSLELGDSALYFCASSRDGQGGEKLFFGSGTQLSVL.

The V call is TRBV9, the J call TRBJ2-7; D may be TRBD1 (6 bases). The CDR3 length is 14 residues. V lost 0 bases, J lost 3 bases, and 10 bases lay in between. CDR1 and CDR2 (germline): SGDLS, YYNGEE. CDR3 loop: CASSVDGQSYEQYF. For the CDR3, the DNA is TGTGCCAGCAGCGTAGACGGACAGAGCTACGAGCAGTACTTC.

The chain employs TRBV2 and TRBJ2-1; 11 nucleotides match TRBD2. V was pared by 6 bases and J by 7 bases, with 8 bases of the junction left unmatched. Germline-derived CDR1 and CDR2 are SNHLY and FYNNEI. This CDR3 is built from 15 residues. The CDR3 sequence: CASSQLAGDRNEQFF. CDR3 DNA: TGTGCCAGCAGCCAACTAGCGGGAGATAGGAATGAGCAGTTCTTC.

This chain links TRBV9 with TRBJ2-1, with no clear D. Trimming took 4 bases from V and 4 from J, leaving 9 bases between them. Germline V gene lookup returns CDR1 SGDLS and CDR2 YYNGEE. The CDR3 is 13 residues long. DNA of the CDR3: TGTGCCAGCAGCCGGTTCGGTTACAATGAGCAGTTCTTC. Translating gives CASSRFGYNEQFF.

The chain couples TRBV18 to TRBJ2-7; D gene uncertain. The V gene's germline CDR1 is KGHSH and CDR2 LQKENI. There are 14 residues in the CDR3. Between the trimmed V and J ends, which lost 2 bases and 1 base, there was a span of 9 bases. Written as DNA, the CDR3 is TGTGCCAGCTCACCAAGCCCGGGTTCCTACGAGCAGTACTTC. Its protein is CASSPSPGSYEQYF. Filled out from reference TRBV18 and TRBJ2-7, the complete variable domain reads NAGVMQNPRHLVRRRGQEARLRCSPMKGHSHVYWYRQLPEEGLKFMVYLQKENIIDESGMPKERFSAEFPKEGPSILRIQQVVRGDSAAYFCASSPSPGSYEQYFGPGTRLTVT.

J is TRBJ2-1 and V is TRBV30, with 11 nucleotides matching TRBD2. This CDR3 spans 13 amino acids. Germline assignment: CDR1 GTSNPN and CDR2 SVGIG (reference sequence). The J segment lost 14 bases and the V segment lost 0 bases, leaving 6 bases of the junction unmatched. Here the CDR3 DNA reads TGTGCCTGGAGTGTACTAGCGGGGGCTCAGGAGTTCTTC. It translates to CAWSVLAGAQEFF.

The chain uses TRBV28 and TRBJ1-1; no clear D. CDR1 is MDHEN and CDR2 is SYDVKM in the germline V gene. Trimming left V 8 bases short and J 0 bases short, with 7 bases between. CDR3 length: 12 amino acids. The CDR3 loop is CASLEMNTEAFF. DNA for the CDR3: TGTGCCAGCCTAGAAATGAACACTGAAGCTTTCTTT. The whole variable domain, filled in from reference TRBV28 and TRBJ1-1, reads DVKVTQSSRYLVKRTGEKVFLECVQDMDHENMFWYRQDPGLGLRLIYFSYDVKMKEKGDIPEGYSVSREKKERFSLILESASTNQTSMYLCASLEMNTEAFFGQGTRLTVV.

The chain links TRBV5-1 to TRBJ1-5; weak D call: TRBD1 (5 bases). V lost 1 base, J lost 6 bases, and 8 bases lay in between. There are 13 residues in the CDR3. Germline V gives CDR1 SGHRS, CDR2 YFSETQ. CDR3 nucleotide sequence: TGCGCCAGCAGCTTGACGGGACTTCAGCCCCAGCATTTT. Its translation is CASSLTGLQPQHF. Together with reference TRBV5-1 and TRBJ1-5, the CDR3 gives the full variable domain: KAGVTQTPRYLIKTRGQQVTLSCSPISGHRSVSWYQQTPGQGLQFLFEYFSETQRNKGNFPGRFSGRQFSNSRSEMNVSTLELGDSALYLCASSLTGLQPQHFGDGTRLSIL.

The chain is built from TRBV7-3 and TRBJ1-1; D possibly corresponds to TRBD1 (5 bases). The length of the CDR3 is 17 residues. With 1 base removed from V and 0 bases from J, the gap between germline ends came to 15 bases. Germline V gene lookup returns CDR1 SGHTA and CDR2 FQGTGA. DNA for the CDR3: TGTGCCAGCAGCTTAAAGCGGGGCGAAACAATGAACACTGAAGCTTTCTTT. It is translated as CASSLKRGETMNTEAFF.

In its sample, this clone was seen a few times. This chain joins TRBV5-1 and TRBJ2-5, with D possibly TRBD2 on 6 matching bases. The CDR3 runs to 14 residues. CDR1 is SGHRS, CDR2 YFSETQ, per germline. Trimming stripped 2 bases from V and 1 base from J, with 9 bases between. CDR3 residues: CASSLQTSQETQYF. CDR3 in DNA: TGCGCCAGCAGCTTACAGACTAGCCAAGAGACCCAGTACTTC.

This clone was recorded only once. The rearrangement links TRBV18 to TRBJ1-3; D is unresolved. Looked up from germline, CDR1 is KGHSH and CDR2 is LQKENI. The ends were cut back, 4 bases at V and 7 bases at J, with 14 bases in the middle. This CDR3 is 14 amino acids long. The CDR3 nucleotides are TGTGCCAGCTCACTTCAGACACTTGGGAACACCATATATTTT. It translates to CASSLQTLGNTIYF.

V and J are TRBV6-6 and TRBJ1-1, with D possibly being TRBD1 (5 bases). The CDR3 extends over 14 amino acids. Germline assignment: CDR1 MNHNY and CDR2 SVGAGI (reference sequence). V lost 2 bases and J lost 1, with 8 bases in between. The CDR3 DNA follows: TGTGCCAGCAGTTACGGCGGACAGAACACTGAAGCTTTCTTT. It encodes CASSYGGQNTEAFF.

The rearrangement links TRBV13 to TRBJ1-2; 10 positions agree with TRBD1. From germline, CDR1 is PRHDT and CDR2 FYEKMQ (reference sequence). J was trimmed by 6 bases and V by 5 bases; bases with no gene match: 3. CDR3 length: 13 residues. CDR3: CASSQDRGDGYTF. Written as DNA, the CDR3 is TGTGCCAGCAGCCAGGACAGGGGGGATGGCTACACCTTC.